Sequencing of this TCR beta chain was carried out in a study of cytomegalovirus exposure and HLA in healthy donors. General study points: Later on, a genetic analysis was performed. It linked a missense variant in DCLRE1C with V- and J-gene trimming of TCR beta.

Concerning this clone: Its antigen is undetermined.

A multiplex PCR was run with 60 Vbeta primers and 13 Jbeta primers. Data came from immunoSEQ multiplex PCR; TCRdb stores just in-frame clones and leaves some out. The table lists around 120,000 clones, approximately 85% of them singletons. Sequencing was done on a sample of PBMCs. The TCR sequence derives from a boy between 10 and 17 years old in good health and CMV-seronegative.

Here the CDR3 reads CASSIPRTGSTYNEQFF. CDR3 sequence (DNA): TGTGCCAGTAGTATCCCCCGGACAGGGTCGACCTACAATGAGCAGTTCTTC. The V gene is TRBV19, the J gene TRBJ2-1, with 8 bases identical to TRBD1. V shed 3 bases, J shed 2 bases, and the junction held 9 bases outside the gene matches. From germline, CDR1 is LNHDA and CDR2 SQIVND (reference sequence). The CDR3 totals 17 residues. The whole variable domain, filled in from reference TRBV19 and TRBJ2-1, reads DGGITQSPKYLFRKEGQNVTLSCEQNLNHDAMYWYRQDPGQGLRLIYYSQIVNDFQKGDIAEGYSVSREKKESFPLTVTSAQKNPTAFYLCASSIPRTGSTYNEQFFGPGTRLTVL.